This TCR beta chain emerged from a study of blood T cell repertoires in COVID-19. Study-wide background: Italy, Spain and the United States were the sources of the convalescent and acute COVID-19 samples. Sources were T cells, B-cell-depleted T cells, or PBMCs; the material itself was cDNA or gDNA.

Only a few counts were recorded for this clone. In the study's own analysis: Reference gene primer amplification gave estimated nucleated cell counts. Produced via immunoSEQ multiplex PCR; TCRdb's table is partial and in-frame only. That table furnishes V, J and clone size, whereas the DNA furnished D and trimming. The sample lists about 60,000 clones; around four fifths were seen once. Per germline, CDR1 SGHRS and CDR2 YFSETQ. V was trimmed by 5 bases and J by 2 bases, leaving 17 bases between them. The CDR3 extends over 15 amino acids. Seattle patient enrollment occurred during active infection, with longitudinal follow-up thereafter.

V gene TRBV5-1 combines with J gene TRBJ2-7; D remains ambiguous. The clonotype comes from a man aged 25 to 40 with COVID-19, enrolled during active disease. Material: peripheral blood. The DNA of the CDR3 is TGCGCCAGCAGATTTCGGTCAGGCCTGACCTACGAGCAGTACTTC. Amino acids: CASRFRSGLTYEQYF.